This T cell receptor beta chain came from a study of beta chain features in type 1 diabetes. At the level of the study: In all, approximately 100,000,000 sorted cells from all samples were analyzed.

The sequenced template was cDNA made from the entire isolated RNA. Using immunoSEQ multiplex PCR, the repertoire was profiled, and TCRdb retains in-frame clones only, with some absent. The sample lists more than 300,000 clones, 10% to 15% occurring once. Per the germline V gene, CDR1 is MDHEN and CDR2 is SYDVKM. CDR3 length: 12 amino acids. The ends were cut back, 3 bases at V and 5 bases at J, with 6 bases in the middle. This TCR was recovered from a man between 18 and 29 years old in good health. Sequenced sample: naive CD4+ T cells from blood. The rearrangement uses TRBV28 and TRBJ2-3, with no clear D. CDR3 residues: CASSFELDTQYF. The CDR3 DNA is TGTGCCAGCAGTTTCGAGTTAGATACGCAGTATTTT.